The subject of this entry is one T cell receptor beta chain. The clone's antigen remains unknown. One base away there is no much larger clone; base qualities are not given. For sequencing of the TCRbeta CDR3 region, genomic DNA was extracted from the sorted cells. The immunoSEQ Assay was used to sequence the TCRbeta CDR3 regions. In TCRdb, the immuneACCESS table is reduced to in-frame sequences with V and J assigned. These tables do not hold every clone; where another copy was compared, an unresolved V gene accounts for under half, and the others remain unexplained. The sample yields fewer than 70,000 clones; less than 90% were counted once. The biggest ten clones account for roughly 2.8% of the sample. Patients with autoimmune disease history or receiving systemic immunosuppression were excluded from the trial. In every dose cohort, peripheral blood was drawn for TCR sequencing at baseline, cycle 4 day 1, and cycle 7 day 1. Samples were obtained from an open-label, multicenter, first-in-human phase I dose-escalation trial of ivuxolimab. The trial enrolled adults with locally advanced or metastatic head and neck squamous cell, hepatocellular, melanoma or renal cell carcinoma. Before TCR sequencing, CD4+ T cells and CD8+ T cells were sorted from peripheral blood as separate populations.

CDR3 length: 11 amino acids, cysteine to phenylalanine. Only the CDR3 part of the read is kept: 33 bases, read in frame from the first base. V is clipped by 2 bases and J by 7 bases, and the sequence between their germline boundaries is 6 bases long. For CDR1 and CDR2, the germline V gene lists SGHTS and YDEGEE. The data were obtained in a study of OX40 agonist ivuxolimab in advanced cancers. Concerning the study at large: Ivuxolimab, which targeted the costimulatory receptor OX40 (CD134), was an agonistic, fully human IgG2 monoclonal antibody. The point of sequencing TCRbeta in the periphery was to test whether ivuxolimab changed TCR sequence diversity and drove clonal T-cell expansion. In the dose-escalation cohort, roughly four fifths of patients were male, and the mean age was approximately 60 years, with a range of roughly 20 to 80. Of the approximately 50 dose-escalation patients, hepatocellular carcinoma was present in about 20, melanoma in roughly 15, renal cell carcinoma in 9 and head and neck cancer in 9. Intravenous ivuxolimab was administered to patients every 2 weeks at six dose levels: 0.01, 0.1, 0.3, 1.5, 3 and 10 mg/kg. Partial responses occurred in three dose-escalation patients, of whom one had hepatocellular carcinoma and two had cutaneous melanoma. The paper reports the monotherapy dose-escalation portion (N ≈ 52 patients) of the phase I ivuxolimab trial. Patients were allowed to have had prior anti-PD-1, anti-PD-L1 or anti-CTLA-4 therapy, and approximately 40% of the dose-escalation patients had previously received checkpoint inhibitors. What the research found in general, with its limitations: Which antigens the clonally expanded peripheral T cells were specific for was not determined. At doses of 0.1 to 3.0 mg/kg, clonal expansion of both CD4+ and CD8+ T cells in blood was seen between baseline and week 6. After ivuxolimab, more expanded clones were found on average in CD8+ T cells than in CD4+ T cells. In the 0.1-3.0 mg/kg groups, partial responders were among the patients with the lowest normalized peripheral clonal expansion, particularly in CD8+ T cells. Low levels of normalized T-cell clonal expansion were also seen in some nonresponding patients.

Sequencing used CD4+ or CD8+ T cells sorted from blood, obtained in a trial of the OX40 agonist ivuxolimab. This chain joins TRBV5-8 to TRBJ2-5; a tentative D match to TRBD2 spans 6 bases. The receptor's source is an adult with an advanced solid tumor such as melanoma, head and neck, liver or kidney cancer. The CDR3 region reads CASSFGGTQYF. The sequenced DNA is TGTGCCAGCAGCTTCGGGGGGACCCAGTACTTC.